This T cell receptor beta chain comes out of a study of identical twins. This clonotype came up a few times. Its cognate antigen is unknown. MiXCR was run by TCRdb on the 5' RACE reads, yielding one entry per CDR3 protein. The sample records 600,000 to 850,000 distinct CDR3 sequences, around a sixth being singletons. Study-wide points: Abundant cord blood beta clonotypes carried fewer insertions; memory repertoires showed none.

V lost 3 bases, J lost 10 bases, and 17 bases lay in between. Germline-derived CDR1 and CDR2 are SGDLS and YYNGEE. This CDR3 contains 14 residues. These data also formed part of another study, on T cells expressing NK-cell markers. In that study: Among eight sequenced donors, seven carried HCMV seropositivity while one was seronegative.

The V and J genes are TRBV9 and TRBJ1-5; D possibly corresponds to TRBD1 (5 bases). Material: PBMCs. The receptor's source is a woman between 18 and 29 years old in good health. CDR3 protein: CASSGGDPQQPQHF. The CDR3 bases are TGTGCCAGCAGCGGAGGGGACCCTCAACAACCCCAGCATTTT. Together with reference TRBV9 and TRBJ1-5, the CDR3 gives the full variable domain: DSGVTQTPKHLITATGQRVTLRCSPRSGDLSVYWYQQSLDQGLQFLIQYYNGEERAKGNILERFSAQQFPDLHSELNLSSLELGDSALYFCASSGGDPQQPQHFGDGTRLSIL.